This T cell receptor beta chain was found in a study of cytomegalovirus exposure and HLA in healthy donors. In the study overall: Roughly 89 million unique TCR sequences came from HLA-typed donors in an early release.

This clone has only one observation. Its antigen remains unknown. Notes on the study in general: Earlier analysis found most TCR beta V segments productive about 87% or about 30% of the time.

The PCR employed 60 Vbeta primers together with 13 Jbeta primers. Measured with immunoSEQ multiplex PCR; TCRdb has only the in-frame clones, and not every one. The sample contains under 55,000 clones, approximately 73% of which appear only once. Sequencing was done on a sample of PBMCs. This clonotype was obtained from a man between 18 and 35 years old in good health and CMV-seronegative.

CDR3 in DNA: TGCGCCAGCAGCCTAGGACTAATCGAGGAGCTGTTTTTT. It codes for CASSLGLIEELFF. The chain uses TRBV5-1 and TRBJ2-2; D is perhaps TRBD2 (6 bases). V shed 4 bases and J shed 10 bases, with 14 bases lying between them. Per germline, CDR1 SGHRS and CDR2 YFSETQ. The CDR3 has 13 amino acids.